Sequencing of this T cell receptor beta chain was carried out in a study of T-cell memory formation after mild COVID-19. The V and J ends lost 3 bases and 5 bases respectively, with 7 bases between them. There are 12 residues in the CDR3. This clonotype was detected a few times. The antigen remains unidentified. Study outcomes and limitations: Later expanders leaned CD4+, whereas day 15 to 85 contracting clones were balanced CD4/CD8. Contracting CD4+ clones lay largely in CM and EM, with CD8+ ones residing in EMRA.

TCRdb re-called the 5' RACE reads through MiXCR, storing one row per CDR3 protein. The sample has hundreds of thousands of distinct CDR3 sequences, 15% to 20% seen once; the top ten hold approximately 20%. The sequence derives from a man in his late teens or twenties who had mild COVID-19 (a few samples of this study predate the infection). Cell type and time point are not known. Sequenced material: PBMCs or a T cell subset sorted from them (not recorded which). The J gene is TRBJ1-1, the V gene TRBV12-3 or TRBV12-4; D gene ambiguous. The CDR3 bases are TGTGCCAGCAGTTTCAGGTCAACTGAAGCTTTCTTT. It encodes CASSFRSTEAFF.